These 18 T cell receptor beta chains originate from one sample sequenced in a study of blood T cell repertoires in COVID-19. The assay was immunoSEQ multiplex PCR, and TCRdb's table has in-frame clones only and misses some. Of around 200,000 clones detected, 70% to 90% appear once; the ten largest clones hold about a fifth. The source material was peripheral blood. The receptors derive from a man between 65 and 79 years old with active or convalescent COVID-19.

The rearrangement uses TRBV5-1 and TRBJ2-3, with 8 nucleotides matching TRBD1. This CDR3 has 17 residues. The germline V gene has CDR1 SGHRS and CDR2 YFSETQ. Unmatched junction bases numbered 11, after V lost 5 bases and J lost 0 bases. CDR3 protein: CASRRTGTTSSTDTQYF. CDR3 nucleotide sequence: TGCGCCAGCAGGCGGACAGGGACCACCTCTAGCACAGATACGCAGTATTTT.

The V and J genes are TRBV7-3 and TRBJ2-2, with D perhaps matching TRBD2 (6 bases). Germline values: CDR1 SGHTA, CDR2 FQGTGA. CDR3 length: 14 residues. The V gene lost 6 bases and the J gene lost 1 base, with 9 bases spanning the gap. The CDR3 DNA reads as TGTGCCAGCAGGCCTAGCGAGAACACCGGGGAGCTGTTTTTT. Protein product: CASRPSENTGELFF.

J is TRBJ1-5 and V is TRBV20-1; a possible D gene is TRBD1 (6 bases). There are 14 residues in the CDR3. In germline, CDR1 is DFQATT, CDR2 SNEGSKA (reference sequence). Trimming removed 3 bases from V and 6 bases from J, with 15 bases in between. CDR3 sequence: CSASVGGPGQPQHF. The CDR3 nucleotides read TGCAGTGCTAGTGTGGGGGGGCCCGGTCAGCCCCAGCATTTT.

In this sample, this clone turned up once. This chain connects TRBV18 to TRBJ2-7, with a tentative D call TRBD2 (7 bases). The germline V gene encodes CDR1 KGHSH and CDR2 LQKENI. This CDR3 region has 16 residues. V was clipped by 1 base and J by 7 bases, with 20 bases between them. CDR3 nucleotide sequence: TGTGCCAGCTCACCACGCTCTCCCGGGGGAGGGACAGAGCAGTACTTC. Translation: CASSPRSPGGGTEQYF.

The CDR3 DNA sequence: TGTGCCAGCAGCGTTCAGGGGGAGTACACCGGGGAGCTGTTTTTT. Translation gives CASSVQGEYTGELFF. The gene calls are TRBV7-2 and TRBJ2-2; 7 bases line up with TRBD1. Germline CDR1 SGHTA, CDR2 FQGNSA. CDR3 length equals 15 residues. J was trimmed by 3 bases and V by 5 bases; bases with no gene match: 6.

The rearrangement joins TRBV27 to TRBJ2-5, with D unresolved. The CDR3 is made up of 15 amino acids. The ends were cut back, 5 bases at V and 0 bases at J, with 13 bases in the middle. Germline V gene lookup returns CDR1 MNHEY and CDR2 SMNVEV (reference sequence). DNA for the CDR3: TGTGCCAGCAGTCTTTACCCTAAGTACCAAGAGACCCAGTACTTC. Translated: CASSLYPKYQETQYF.

This sequence joins TRBV7-2 and TRBJ2-5; possibly TRBD1 for D (5 bases). This CDR3 contains 14 residues. The V and J ends lost 0 bases and 9 bases respectively, with 14 bases between them. The germline CDR1 and CDR2 sequences are SGHTA and FQGNSA. The CDR3 here is CASSLAQGGRAQYF. DNA of the CDR3: TGTGCCAGCAGCTTAGCCCAGGGTGGTAGGGCCCAGTACTTC.

V gene TRBV10-1 combines with J gene TRBJ2-3, with D unclear. The V gene lost 2 bases and the J gene lost 1 base, with 10 bases spanning the gap. This CDR3 has 15 amino acids. Germline CDR1 is WNHNN and CDR2 is SYGVQD (reference sequence). Here the CDR3 reads CASSEAFPGTDTQYF. In nucleotides, the CDR3 is TGCGCCAGCAGTGAGGCATTTCCGGGCACAGATACGCAGTATTTT.

The genes are TRBV6-5 and TRBJ1-2, with a possible D match to TRBD1 (5 bases). CDR1 is MNHEY, CDR2 SVGAGI, per germline. The CDR3 consists of 13 residues. The V gene lost 7 bases and the J gene lost 7 bases, with 16 bases spanning the gap. The CDR3 nucleotides are TGTGCCAGCAATAAGCGCCAGGGAGGTGGCTACACCTTC. This gives the protein CASNKRQGGGYTF.

The chain uses TRBV4-3 and TRBJ1-1; 7 bases are shared with TRBD1. This CDR3 contains 13 residues. The ends lost 4 bases at V and 7 bases at J; junction bases unmatched: 6. Germline-derived CDR1 and CDR2 are LGHNA and YSLEER. CDR3 in amino acids: CASSRKQGFEAFF. DNA for the CDR3: TGCGCCAGCAGCCGGAAACAGGGGTTTGAAGCTTTCTTT.

The V call is TRBV5-1, the J call TRBJ2-2; perhaps TRBD1 as D (6 bases). The CDR3 contains 14 residues. CDR1 is SGHRS and CDR2 is YFSETQ in the germline V gene. The germline V and J ends were trimmed by 4 bases and 4 bases, with 11 bases remaining between them. The CDR3 coding sequence is TGCGCCAGCAGCACCGGACAGATCACCGGGGAGCTGTTTTTT. Translation: CASSTGQITGELFF.

The chain carries TRBV5-1 and TRBJ1-1; 7 nucleotides agree with TRBD1. The CDR3 spans 13 residues. Germline CDR1 is SGHRS and CDR2 is YFSETQ. The V gene end was trimmed by 5 bases and the J gene end by 3 bases; junction bases not matched to a gene: 4. The CDR3 DNA reads TGCGCCAGCAGAGAGCAGGGGGACACTGAAGCTTTCTTT. Encoded protein: CASREQGDTEAFF.

This clone was seen only once. The rearrangement uses TRBV19 and TRBJ1-5, with TRBD1 identical over 9 bases. This CDR3 region has 15 residues. Trimming took 3 bases from V and 1 from J; bases not matched to a gene: 1. The germline gives CDR1 LNHDA, CDR2 SQIVND (reference sequence). CDR3 DNA sequence: TGTGCCAGTAGTATCGACAGGGGGAGCAATCAGCCCCAGCATTTT. Protein sequence: CASSIDRGSNQPQHF.

V is TRBV11-2 and J is TRBJ2-2, with a possible D match to TRBD2 (5 bases). This CDR3 is built from 15 residues. V shed 1 base and J shed 1 base, with 7 bases lying between them. Germline V gene data show CDR1 as SGHAT and CDR2 as FQNNGV. The chain's CDR3 is CASSLVGVNTGELFF. CDR3 nucleotides: TGTGCCAGCAGCTTAGTCGGGGTGAACACCGGGGAGCTGTTTTTT.

The rearrangement joins TRBV19 to TRBJ1-1, with D maybe TRBD1 (6 bases). The CDR3 spans 16 residues. Germline V lookup: CDR1 LNHDA, CDR2 SQIVND (reference sequence). Trimming cost V 5 bases and J 7 bases, with 23 bases left between them. The CDR3 sequence: CASSLTWGRGYGEAFF. The DNA of the CDR3 is TGTGCCAGTAGTTTGACATGGGGGCGAGGTTACGGTGAAGCTTTCTTT.

The genes are TRBV11-2 and TRBJ1-1; 7 bases are shared with TRBD1. The germline V gene has CDR1 SGHAT and CDR2 FQNNGV. The trim removed 5 bases at V and 4 bases at J, leaving 10 bases unmatched. The CDR3 consists of 15 residues. The CDR3 here is CASSPPGQSSTEAFF. CDR3 DNA sequence: TGTGCCAGCAGCCCACCGGGACAGAGTTCCACTGAAGCTTTCTTT.

CDR3 loop: CASSPTGNNQPQHF. DNA for the CDR3: TGTGCCAGCAGCCCAACAGGGAACAATCAGCCCCAGCATTTT. The V gene is TRBV11-2, the J gene TRBJ1-5; TRBD1 is a possible D gene (6 bases). The CDR3 is made up of 14 amino acids. With 5 bases removed from V and 3 bases from J, the gap between germline ends came to 11 bases. Germline V gives CDR1 SGHAT, CDR2 FQNNGV.

The chain carries TRBV20-1 and TRBJ1-2; D is unclear. Germline assignment: CDR1 DFQATT and CDR2 SNEGSKA (reference sequence). Trimming cost V 3 bases and J 6 bases, with 17 bases left between them. The CDR3 has 14 amino acids. DNA of the CDR3: TGCAGTGCTAGTCCTCCTGCATACGGTGATGGCTACACCTTC. Translation gives CSASPPAYGDGYTF.